This T cell receptor beta chain was captured by sequencing in a study of molecular identifiers for immune sequencing clone quantification. Study-wide results and limits: Over 99% of CMV-specific effector molecules, but under 1% of naive ones, were in clones above 20 copies. Reportedly, one cell's Jurkat TCR RNA was detected within 1,100,000 naive CD8 cells.

The V gene end was trimmed by 4 bases and the J gene end by 5 bases; junction bases not matched to a gene: 5. The CDR3 runs 13 residues. Germline-derived CDR1 and CDR2 are MNHEY and SMNVEV (reference sequence). A single record per CDR3 protein comes from TCRdb applying MiXCR to the PCR reads. The top ten clones hold 0.74% of a sample with about 320,000 distinct CDR3 sequences, 24% of them seen once. Naive CD8 T cells underwent sorting with the CD8+CD4-CCR7+CD45RA+ definition. This clonotype showed up many times. Its antigen is currently unknown. This TCR was recovered from a human donor in good health. Some libraries in this study had Jurkat cell RNA spiked in. The V and J genes are TRBV27 and TRBJ2-7; 7 bases map to TRBD2. The specimen sequenced was naive CD8+ T cells from blood, with Jurkat cell RNA spiked in. Subset defined: FACS-sorted CD8+CD4-CCR7+CD45RA+ naive T cells. The chain's CDR3 is CASSSTGGDEQYF. In DNA, the CDR3 is TGTGCCAGCAGTTCCACTGGGGGGGACGAGCAGTACTTC.